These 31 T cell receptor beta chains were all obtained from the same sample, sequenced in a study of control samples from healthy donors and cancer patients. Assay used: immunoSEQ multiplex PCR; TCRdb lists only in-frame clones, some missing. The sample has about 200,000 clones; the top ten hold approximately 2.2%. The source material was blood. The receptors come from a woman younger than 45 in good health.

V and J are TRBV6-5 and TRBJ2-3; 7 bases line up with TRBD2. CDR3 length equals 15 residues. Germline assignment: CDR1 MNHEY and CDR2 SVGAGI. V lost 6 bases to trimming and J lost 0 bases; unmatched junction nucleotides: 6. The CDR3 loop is CASRTVRGSTDTQYF. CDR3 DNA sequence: TGTGCCAGCAGGACCGTGCGGGGGAGCACAGATACGCAGTATTTT.

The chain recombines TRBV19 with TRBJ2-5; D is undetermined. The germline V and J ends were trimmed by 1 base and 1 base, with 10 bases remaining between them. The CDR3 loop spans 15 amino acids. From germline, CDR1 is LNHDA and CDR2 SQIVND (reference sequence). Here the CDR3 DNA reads TGTGCCAGTAGTATAGGGGAACGGATCCAAGAGACCCAGTACTTC. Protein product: CASSIGERIQETQYF.

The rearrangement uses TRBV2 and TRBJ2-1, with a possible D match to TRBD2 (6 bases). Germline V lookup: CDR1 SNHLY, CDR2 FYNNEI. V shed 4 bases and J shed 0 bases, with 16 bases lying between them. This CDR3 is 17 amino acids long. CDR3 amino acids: CASSGQGRGSSYNEQFF. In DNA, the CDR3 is TGTGCCAGCAGTGGCCAGGGCCGGGGGAGCTCCTACAATGAGCAGTTCTTC.

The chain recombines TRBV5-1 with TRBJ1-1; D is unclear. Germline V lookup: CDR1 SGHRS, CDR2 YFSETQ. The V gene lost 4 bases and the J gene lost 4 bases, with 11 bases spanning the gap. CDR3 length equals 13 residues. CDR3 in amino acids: CASSMEVGTEAFF. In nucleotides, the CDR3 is TGCGCCAGCAGCATGGAGGTCGGCACTGAAGCTTTCTTT.

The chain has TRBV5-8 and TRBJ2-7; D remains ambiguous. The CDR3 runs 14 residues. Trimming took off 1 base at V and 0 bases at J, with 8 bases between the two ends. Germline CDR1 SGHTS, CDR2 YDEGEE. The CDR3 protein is CASSLSPSSYEQYF. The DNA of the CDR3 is TGTGCCAGCAGCTTGAGTCCTAGCTCCTACGAGCAGTACTTC.

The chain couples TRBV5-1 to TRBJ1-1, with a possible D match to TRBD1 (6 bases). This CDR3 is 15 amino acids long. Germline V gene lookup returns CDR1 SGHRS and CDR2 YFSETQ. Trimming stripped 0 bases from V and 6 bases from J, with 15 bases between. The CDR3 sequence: CASSLAPGAIAEAFF. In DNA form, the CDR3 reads TGCGCCAGCAGCTTGGCCCCAGGGGCGATAGCTGAAGCTTTCTTT.

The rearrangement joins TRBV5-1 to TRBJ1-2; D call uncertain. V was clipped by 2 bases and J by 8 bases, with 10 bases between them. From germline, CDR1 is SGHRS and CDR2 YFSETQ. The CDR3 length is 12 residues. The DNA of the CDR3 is TGCGCCAGCAGCTTTGCCCGGTCGGGCTACACCTTC. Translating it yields CASSFARSGYTF.

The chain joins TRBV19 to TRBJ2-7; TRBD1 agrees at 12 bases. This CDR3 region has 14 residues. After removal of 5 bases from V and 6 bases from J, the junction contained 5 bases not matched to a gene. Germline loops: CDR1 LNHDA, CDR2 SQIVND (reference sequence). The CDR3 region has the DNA TGTGCCAGTAGTGGTGGGACAGGGGGCTTCGAGCAGTACTTC. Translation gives CASSGGTGGFEQYF.

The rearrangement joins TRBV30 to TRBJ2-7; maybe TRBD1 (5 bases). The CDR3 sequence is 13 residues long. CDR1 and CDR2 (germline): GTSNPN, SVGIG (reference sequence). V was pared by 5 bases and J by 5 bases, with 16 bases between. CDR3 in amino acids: CAWGLTVADEQYF. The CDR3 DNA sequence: TGTGCCTGGGGGCTGACAGTTGCGGACGAGCAGTACTTC.

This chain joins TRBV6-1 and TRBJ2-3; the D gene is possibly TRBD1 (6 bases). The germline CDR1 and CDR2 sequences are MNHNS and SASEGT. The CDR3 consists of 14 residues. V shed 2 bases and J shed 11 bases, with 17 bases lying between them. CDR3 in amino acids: CASSEIPGDGGQYF. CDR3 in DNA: TGTGCCAGCAGTGAAATCCCAGGGGACGGTGGGCAGTATTTT.

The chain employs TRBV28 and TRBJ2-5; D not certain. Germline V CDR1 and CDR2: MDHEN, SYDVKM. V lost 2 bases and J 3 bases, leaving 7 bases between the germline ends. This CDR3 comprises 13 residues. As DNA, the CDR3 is TGTGCCAGCAGTTTAGTTGTGGAAGAGACCCAGTACTTC. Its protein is CASSLVVEETQYF. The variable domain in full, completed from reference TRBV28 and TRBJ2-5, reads DVKVTQSSRYLVKRTGEKVFLECVQDMDHENMFWYRQDPGLGLRLIYFSYDVKMKEKGDIPEGYSVSREKKERFSLILESASTNQTSMYLCASSLVVEETQYFGPGTRLLVL.

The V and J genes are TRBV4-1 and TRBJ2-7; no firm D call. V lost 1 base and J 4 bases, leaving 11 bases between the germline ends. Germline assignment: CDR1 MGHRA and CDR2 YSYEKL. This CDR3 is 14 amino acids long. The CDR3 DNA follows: TGCGCCAGCAGCCAAGCGGCCGAGAGGTACGAGCAGTACTTC. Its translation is CASSQAAERYEQYF.

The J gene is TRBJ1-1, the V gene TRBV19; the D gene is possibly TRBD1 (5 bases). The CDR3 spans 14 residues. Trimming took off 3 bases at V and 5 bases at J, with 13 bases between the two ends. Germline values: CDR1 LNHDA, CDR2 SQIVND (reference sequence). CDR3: CASSISRARTEAFF. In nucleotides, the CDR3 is TGTGCCAGTAGTATTTCCAGGGCTAGAACTGAAGCTTTCTTT.

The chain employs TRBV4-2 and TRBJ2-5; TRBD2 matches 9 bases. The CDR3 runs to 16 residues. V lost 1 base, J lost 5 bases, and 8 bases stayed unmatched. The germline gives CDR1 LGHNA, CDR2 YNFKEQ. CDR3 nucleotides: TGTGCCAGCAGCCAAGTGTGGCGGGGGGGCATGGAGACCCAGTACTTC. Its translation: CASSQVWRGGMETQYF.

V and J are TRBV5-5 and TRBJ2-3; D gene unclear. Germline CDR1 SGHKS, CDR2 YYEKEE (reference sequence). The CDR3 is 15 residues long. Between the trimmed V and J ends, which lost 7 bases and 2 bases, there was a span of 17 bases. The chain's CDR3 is CASAGSLTFTDTQYF. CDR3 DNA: TGTGCCAGCGCTGGAAGCCTAACTTTCACAGATACGCAGTATTTT.

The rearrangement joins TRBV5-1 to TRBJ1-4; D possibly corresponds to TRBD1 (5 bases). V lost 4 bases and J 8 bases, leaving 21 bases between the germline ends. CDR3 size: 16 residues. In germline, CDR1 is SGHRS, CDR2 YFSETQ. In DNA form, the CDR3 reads TGCGCCAGCAGCGGGGGGGACGGCTGGGGCGGAGAAAAACTGTTTTTT. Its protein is CASSGGDGWGGEKLFF.

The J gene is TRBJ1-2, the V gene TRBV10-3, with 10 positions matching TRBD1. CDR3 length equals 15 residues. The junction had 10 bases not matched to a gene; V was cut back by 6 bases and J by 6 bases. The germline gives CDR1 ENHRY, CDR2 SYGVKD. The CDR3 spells CAISPRTGGSDGYTF. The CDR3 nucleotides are TGTGCCATCAGCCCCCGGACAGGGGGAAGCGATGGCTACACCTTC.

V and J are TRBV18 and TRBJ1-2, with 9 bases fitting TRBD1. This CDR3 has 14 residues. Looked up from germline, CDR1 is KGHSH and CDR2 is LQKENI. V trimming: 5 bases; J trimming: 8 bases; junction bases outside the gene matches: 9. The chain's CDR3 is CASSEGQGMNGYTF. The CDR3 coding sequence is TGTGCCAGCTCAGAGGGACAGGGAATGAACGGCTACACCTTC.

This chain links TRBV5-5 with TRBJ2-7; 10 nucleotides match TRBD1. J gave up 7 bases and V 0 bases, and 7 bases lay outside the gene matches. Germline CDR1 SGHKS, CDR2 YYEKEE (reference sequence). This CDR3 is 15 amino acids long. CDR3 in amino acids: CASSLGTGGPLEQYF. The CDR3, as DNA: TGTGCCAGCAGCTTGGGGACAGGGGGTCCACTAGAGCAGTACTTC.

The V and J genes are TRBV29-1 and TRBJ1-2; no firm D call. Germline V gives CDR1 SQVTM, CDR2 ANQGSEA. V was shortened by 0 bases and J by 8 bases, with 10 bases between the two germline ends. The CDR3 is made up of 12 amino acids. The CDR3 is CSVEDLPGGYTF. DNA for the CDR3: TGCAGCGTTGAAGACCTACCGGGGGGCTACACCTTC.

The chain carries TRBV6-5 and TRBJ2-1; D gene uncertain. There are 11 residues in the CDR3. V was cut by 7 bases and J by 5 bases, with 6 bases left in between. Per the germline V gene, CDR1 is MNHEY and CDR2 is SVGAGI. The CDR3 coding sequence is TGTGCCAGCATCCAGGACAATGAGCAGTTCTTC. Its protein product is CASIQDNEQFF.

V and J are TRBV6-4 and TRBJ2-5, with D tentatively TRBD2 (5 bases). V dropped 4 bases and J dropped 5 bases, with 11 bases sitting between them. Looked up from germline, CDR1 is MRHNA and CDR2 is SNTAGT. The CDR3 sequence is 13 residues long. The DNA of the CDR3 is TGTGCCAGCAGTGTGGGCAGAGGGGAGACCCAGTACTTC. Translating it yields CASSVGRGETQYF.

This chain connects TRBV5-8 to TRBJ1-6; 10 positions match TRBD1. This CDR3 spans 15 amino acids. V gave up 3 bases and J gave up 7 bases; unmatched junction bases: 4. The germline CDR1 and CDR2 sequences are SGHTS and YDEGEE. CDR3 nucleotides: TGTGCCAGCAGCTCCTCGGGACAGGGGAATTCACCCCTCCACTTT. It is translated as CASSSSGQGNSPLHF.

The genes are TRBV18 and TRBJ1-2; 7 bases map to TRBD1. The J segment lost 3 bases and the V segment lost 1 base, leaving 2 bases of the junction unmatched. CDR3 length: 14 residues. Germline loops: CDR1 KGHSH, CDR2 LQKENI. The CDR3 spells CASSPQGAYYGYTF. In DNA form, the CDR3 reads TGTGCCAGCTCACCACAGGGGGCCTACTATGGCTACACCTTC.

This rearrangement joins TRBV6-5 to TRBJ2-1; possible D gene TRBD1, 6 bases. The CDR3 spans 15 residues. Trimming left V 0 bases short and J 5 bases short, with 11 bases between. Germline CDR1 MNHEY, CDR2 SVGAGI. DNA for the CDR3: TGTGCCAGCAGTTACTCGGTGGGGGCGGACAATGAGCAGTTCTTC. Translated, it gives CASSYSVGADNEQFF.

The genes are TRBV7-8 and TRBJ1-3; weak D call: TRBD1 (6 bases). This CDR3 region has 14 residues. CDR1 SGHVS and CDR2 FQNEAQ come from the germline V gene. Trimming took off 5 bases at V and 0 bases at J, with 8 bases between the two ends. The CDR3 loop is CASSTGSSGNTIYF. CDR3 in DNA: TGTGCCAGCAGCACAGGGAGCTCTGGAAACACCATATATTTT.

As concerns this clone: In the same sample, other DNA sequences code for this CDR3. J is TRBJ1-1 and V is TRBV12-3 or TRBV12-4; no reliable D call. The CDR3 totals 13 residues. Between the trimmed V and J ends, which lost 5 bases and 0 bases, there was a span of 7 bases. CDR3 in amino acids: CASSLRVNTEAFF. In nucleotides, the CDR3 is TGTGCCAGCAGTCTCCGAGTGAACACTGAAGCTTTCTTT.

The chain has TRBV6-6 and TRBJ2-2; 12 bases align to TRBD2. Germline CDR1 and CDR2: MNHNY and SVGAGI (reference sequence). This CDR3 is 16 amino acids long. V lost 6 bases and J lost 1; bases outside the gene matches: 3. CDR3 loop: CASRRLAGENTGELFF. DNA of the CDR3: TGTGCCAGCAGGAGACTAGCGGGGGAGAACACCGGGGAGCTGTTTTTT.

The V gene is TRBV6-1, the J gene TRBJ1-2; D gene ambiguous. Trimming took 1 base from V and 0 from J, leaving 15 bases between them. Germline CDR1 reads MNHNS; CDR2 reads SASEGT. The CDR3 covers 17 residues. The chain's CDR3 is CASSEVQAVISNYGYTF. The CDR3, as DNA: TGTGCCAGCAGTGAAGTGCAGGCAGTTATATCTAACTATGGCTACACCTTC.

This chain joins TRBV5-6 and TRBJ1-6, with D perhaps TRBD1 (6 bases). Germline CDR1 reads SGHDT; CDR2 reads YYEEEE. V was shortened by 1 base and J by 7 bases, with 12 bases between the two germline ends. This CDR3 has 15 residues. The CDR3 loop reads CASSLSIGGNSPLHF. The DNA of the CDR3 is TGTGCCAGCAGCTTGTCTATAGGGGGGAATTCACCCCTCCACTTT.

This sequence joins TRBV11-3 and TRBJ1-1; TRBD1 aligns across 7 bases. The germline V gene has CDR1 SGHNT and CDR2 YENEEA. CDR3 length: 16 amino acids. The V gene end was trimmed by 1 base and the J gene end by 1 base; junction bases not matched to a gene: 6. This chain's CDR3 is CASSLVQGPKNTEAFF. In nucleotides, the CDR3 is TGTGCCAGCAGCTTAGTACAGGGGCCGAAGAACACTGAAGCTTTCTTT.